Presented here are 20 T cell receptor beta chains from one specimen sequenced in a study of T cell responses to AZD1222 COVID-19 vaccine. Data came from immunoSEQ multiplex PCR; TCRdb stores just in-frame clones and leaves some out. This table has around 99,000 clones, around 92% appearing once. The specimen comprised peripheral blood, sampled 28 days after the second AZD1222 dose. The receptors here all came from an adult who received the AZD1222 COVID-19 vaccine.

This clone was seen a single time. This chain uses TRBV6-5 with TRBJ2-1, with TRBD1 matching over 11 bases. Germline-derived CDR1 and CDR2 are MNHEY and SVGAGI. This CDR3 is 14 amino acids long. J lost 6 bases, V lost 8 bases, and 6 bases had no gene match. DNA for the CDR3: TGTGCCAGCCCCGGACAGGGGGCGCGCAATGAGCAGTTCTTC. Protein sequence: CASPGQGARNEQFF.

This sequence joins TRBV7-3 and TRBJ2-1; D unresolved. Germline CDR1 and CDR2: SGHTA and FQGTGA. This CDR3 spans 15 amino acids. V lost 5 bases and J lost 0, with 11 bases in between. The CDR3 sequence: CASSPTARSYNEQFF. The CDR3 bases are TGTGCCAGCAGCCCGACGGCCCGCTCCTACAATGAGCAGTTCTTC.

The V and J genes are TRBV6-1 and TRBJ2-6; 10 bases agree with TRBD1. The CDR3 length is 20 residues. After removal of 4 bases from V and 1 base from J, the junction contained 13 bases not matched to a gene. Germline V gene data show CDR1 as MNHNS and CDR2 as SASEGT. The CDR3 nucleotides are TGTGCCAGCAGTGCCCATATCCGGGACAGGGGAGGGTCTGGGGCCAACGTCCTGACTTTC. Its translation: CASSAHIRDRGGSGANVLTF.

V is TRBV7-9 and J is TRBJ2-7; 13 nucleotides align to TRBD2. This CDR3 contains 16 residues. The germline CDR1 and CDR2 sequences are SEHNR and FQNEAQ (reference sequence). The trim removed 6 bases at V and 11 bases at J, leaving 16 bases unmatched. The CDR3 DNA follows: TGTGCCAGCAGTTCGGGACTAGCGGGATCCCTAAGGTCGGAGTACTTC. Protein product: CASSSGLAGSLRSEYF.

The chain employs TRBV2 and TRBJ2-6; 7 nucleotides align to TRBD1. The V segment lost 7 bases and the J segment 4 bases; nucleotides outside the gene matches: 10. The CDR3 has 16 residues. CDR1 SNHLY and CDR2 FYNNEI come from the germline V gene. CDR3 sequence (DNA): TGTGCCAGCACCCTGACAGGGCCCCGGGGGGCCAACGTCCTGACTTTC. This gives the protein CASTLTGPRGANVLTF.

The chain uses TRBV30 and TRBJ1-5, with D tentatively TRBD1 (6 bases). CDR3 length: 14 amino acids. The germline V gene has CDR1 GTSNPN and CDR2 SVGIG (reference sequence). Trimming stripped 1 base from V and 7 bases from J, with 14 bases between. CDR3 coding DNA: TGTGCCTGGAGTGGACAGGCCTTCGGGCAGCCCCAGCATTTT. This sequence encodes CAWSGQAFGQPQHF.

This sequence joins TRBV7-8 and TRBJ2-5, with unresolved D. Germline V gene sequence: CDR1 SGHVS, CDR2 FQNEAQ. Trimming removed 0 bases at V and 6 bases at J, with 5 bases between. The CDR3 runs 12 residues. As DNA, the CDR3 is TGTGCCAGCAGCTTAGCGCTTCAGACCCAGTACTTC. This codes for CASSLALQTQYF.

This CDR3 is CAPKAPYTNTGELFF. For the CDR3, the DNA is TGTGCCCCTAAAGCCCCGTATACGAACACCGGGGAGCTGTTTTTT. The chain couples TRBV21-1 to TRBJ2-2; the table gives TRBD2 as D, unverified against the DNA. TRBV21-1 is designated a pseudogene. The CDR3 covers 15 residues.

The chain recombines TRBV6-5 with TRBJ1-5; D gene ambiguous. This CDR3 region has 13 residues. Trimming removed 0 bases at V and 6 bases at J, with 6 bases between. CDR1 and CDR2 from the germline V gene are MNHEY and SVGAGI. The CDR3 DNA reads TGTGCCAGCAGTTACTCGATTACTCAGCCCCAGCATTTT. Translation gives CASSYSITQPQHF.

J is TRBJ2-7 and V is TRBV7-8; D is undetermined. The CDR3 contains 12 residues. The V and J ends lost 0 bases and 5 bases respectively, with 5 bases between them. Germline loops: CDR1 SGHVS, CDR2 FQNEAQ. In DNA form, the CDR3 reads TGTGCCAGCAGCTTAGCCGTCCACGAGCAGTACTTC. Translated: CASSLAVHEQYF.

The chain links TRBV4-1 to TRBJ1-4; maybe TRBD1 (6 bases). The length of the CDR3 is 15 residues. Germline CDR1 and CDR2: MGHRA and YSYEKL. V shed 1 base and J shed 8 bases, with 14 bases lying between them. This CDR3 is CASSQGGAEREKLFF. CDR3 DNA sequence: TGCGCCAGCAGCCAAGGGGGGGCGGAACGGGAAAAACTGTTTTTT.

The chain carries TRBV3-1 (or the pseudogene TRBV3-2) and TRBJ2-5; D is perhaps TRBD1 (5 bases). CDR3 size: 14 residues. V gave up 5 bases and J gave up 5 bases, with 15 bases separating them. Germline CDR1 is LGHDT and CDR2 is YNNKEL (reference sequence). CDR3 DNA sequence: TGTGCCAGCAGCTTGGGGCCTCAAGTGGAGACCCAGTACTTC. Amino acid sequence: CASSLGPQVETQYF.

The chain combines TRBV11-2 with TRBJ2-2; the D is unclear. Trimming removed 3 bases at V and 4 bases at J, with 12 bases between. CDR1 is SGHAT, CDR2 FQNNGV, per germline. The CDR3 loop spans 15 amino acids. As DNA, the CDR3 is TGTGCCAGCAGCTTGGGTCGGGTCGGCACCGGGGAGCTGTTTTTT. Its protein product is CASSLGRVGTGELFF.

The V call is TRBV12-3 or TRBV12-4, the J call TRBJ1-2; D is ambiguous. V shed 0 bases and J shed 9 bases, with 5 bases lying between them. CDR3 length: 11 residues. CDR3 in DNA: TGTGCCAGCAGTTTAGCCGGTAGCTACACCTTC. Translated, it gives CASSLAGSYTF.

This chain uses TRBV12-5 with TRBJ1-2, with 8 bases that match TRBD1. V gave up 6 bases and J gave up 4 bases; unmatched junction bases: 10. The V gene's germline CDR1 is LGHNT and CDR2 FRNRAP. This CDR3 spans 15 amino acids. CDR3 DNA sequence: TGTGCTAGTGGCCCGACCGGACAGGGCACCTATGGCTACACCTTC. It specifies CASGPTGQGTYGYTF.

The V and J genes are TRBV29-1 and TRBJ2-2; D tentatively fits TRBD1 or TRBD2 (5 bases each). The CDR3 has 13 amino acids. Per germline, CDR1 SQVTM and CDR2 ANQGSEA. V gave up 4 bases and J gave up 7 bases, with 13 bases separating them. The DNA of the CDR3 is TGCAGCGTTGTAGAGGGGCCCCTCGGGGAGCTGTTTTTT. The encoded protein is CSVVEGPLGELFF.

This chain uses TRBV4-1 with TRBJ2-6; 7 bases are shared with TRBD1. The length of the CDR3 is 19 residues. V lost 1 base to trimming and J lost 0 bases; unmatched junction nucleotides: 9. The germline CDR1 and CDR2 sequences are MGHRA and YSYEKL. Here the CDR3 reads CASSQGPDRASSGANVLTF. CDR3 nucleotides: TGCGCCAGCAGCCAAGGTCCCGACAGGGCCTCCTCTGGGGCCAACGTCCTGACTTTC.

This chain connects TRBV15 to TRBJ1-3; maybe TRBD1 (5 bases). Germline values: CDR1 LNHNV, CDR2 YYDKDF (reference sequence). CDR3 length: 14 amino acids. V lost 2 bases and J 2 bases, leaving 7 bases between the germline ends. CDR3 protein: CATSRMGAGNTIYF. The CDR3 DNA sequence: TGTGCCACCAGCAGAATGGGGGCTGGAAACACCATATATTTT.

CDR3 sequence (DNA): TGCGCCAGCAGCCAGTTCGAGGGACTAGCGGGAGGAAGAGAAGATACGCAGTATTTT. Translating gives CASSQFEGLAGGREDTQYF. The rearrangement joins TRBV4-3 to TRBJ2-3; 15 nucleotides line up with TRBD2. V was pared by 3 bases and J by 5 bases, with 12 bases of the junction left unmatched. Germline V lookup: CDR1 LGHNA, CDR2 YSLEER. This CDR3 has 19 amino acids.

The chain couples TRBV4-3 to TRBJ2-7; 8 nucleotides line up with TRBD1. This CDR3 spans 16 amino acids. The V segment lost 1 base and the J segment 0 bases; nucleotides outside the gene matches: 5. In germline, CDR1 is LGHNA, CDR2 YSLEER. CDR3 region: CASSQGGQAGSYEQYF. The CDR3 coding sequence is TGCGCCAGCAGCCAAGGGGGACAGGCCGGCTCCTACGAGCAGTACTTC.